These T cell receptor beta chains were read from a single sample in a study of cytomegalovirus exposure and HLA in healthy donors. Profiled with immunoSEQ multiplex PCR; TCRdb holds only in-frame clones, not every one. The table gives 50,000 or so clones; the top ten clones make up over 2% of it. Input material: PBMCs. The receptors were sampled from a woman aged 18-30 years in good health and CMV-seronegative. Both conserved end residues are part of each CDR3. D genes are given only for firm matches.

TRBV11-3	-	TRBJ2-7	CASARGYEQYF	TGTGCCAGCGCCAGGGGCTACGAGCAGTACTTC
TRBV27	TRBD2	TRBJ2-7	CASSYPAGGPYEQYF	TGTGCCAGCAGTTACCCAGCGGGAGGGCCTTACGAGCAGTACTTC
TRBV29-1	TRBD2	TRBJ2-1	CSVGGGSYNEQFF	TGCAGCGTTGGGGGGGGCTCCTACAATGAGCAGTTCTTC
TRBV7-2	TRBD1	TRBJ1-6	CASSWTGLGSPLHF	TGTGCCAGCAGCTGGACAGGATTAGGTTCACCCCTCCACTTT
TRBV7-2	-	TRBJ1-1	CASIELLNTEAFF	TGTGCCAGCATTGAACTTCTAAACACTGAAGCTTTCTTT
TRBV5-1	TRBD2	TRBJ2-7	CASNRLAGADEQYF	TGCGCCAGCAACAGACTAGCGGGAGCTGACGAGCAGTACTTC
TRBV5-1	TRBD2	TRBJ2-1	CASSGPGTNSDNEQFF	TGCGCCAGCAGCGGCCCCGGGACTAACTCCGACAATGAGCAGTTCTTC
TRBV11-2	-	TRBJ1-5	CASSLGDSSNRPQHF	TGTGCCAGCAGCTTAGGCGACAGCAGCAATCGGCCCCAGCATTTT
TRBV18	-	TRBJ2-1	CASSAWGGLDMNEQFF	TGTGCCAGCTCAGCCTGGGGGGGGCTCGATATGAATGAGCAGTTCTTC
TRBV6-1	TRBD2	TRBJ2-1	CASRGGDGTYNEQFF	TGTGCCAGCAGGGGGGGGGACGGGACCTACAATGAGCAGTTCTTC